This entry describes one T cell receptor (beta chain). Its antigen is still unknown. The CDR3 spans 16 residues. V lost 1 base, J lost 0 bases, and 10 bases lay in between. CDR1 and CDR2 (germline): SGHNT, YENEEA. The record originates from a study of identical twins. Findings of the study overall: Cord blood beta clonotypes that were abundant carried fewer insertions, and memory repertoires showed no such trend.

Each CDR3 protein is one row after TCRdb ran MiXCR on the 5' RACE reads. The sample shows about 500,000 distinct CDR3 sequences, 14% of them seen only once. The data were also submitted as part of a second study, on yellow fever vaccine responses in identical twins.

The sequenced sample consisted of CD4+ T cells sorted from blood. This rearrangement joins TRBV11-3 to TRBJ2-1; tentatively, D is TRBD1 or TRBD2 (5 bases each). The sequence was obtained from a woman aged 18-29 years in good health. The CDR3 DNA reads TGTGCCAGCAGCTTAGGGGGGACCCGCTCCTACAATGAGCAGTTCTTC. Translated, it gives CASSLGGTRSYNEQFF.